The rows below give T cell receptor beta chains drawn from one sample of a study of Ad26.COV2.S vaccination and SARS-CoV-2 variants. Generated by immunoSEQ multiplex PCR, the TCRdb table keeps only in-frame clones and is missing some. The sample carries 350,000 to 500,000 clones, about 92% recorded once. The input for sequencing was peripheral blood, taken in a trial of Ad26.COV2.S vaccine versus placebo. Every receptor here comes from a person between 18 and 65 years old who received the Ad26.COV2.S COVID-19 vaccine or a placebo. Each CDR3 is given with its conserved first and last residue. The order of the fields is D gene, V gene, clone size, J gene, CDR3 protein, CDR3 DNA. D genes are given only for firm matches. A clone size is listed for some rows: how often the clone was seen (once, few, many), or a class if it is expanded.

d_call: TRBD1; v_call: TRBV5-1; clone_size: .; j_call: TRBJ2-7; cdr3_aa: CASSATGTGTWEQYF; cdr3_nt: TGCGCCAGCAGCGCGACCGGGACAGGGACGTGGGAGCAGTACTTC
d_call: .; v_call: TRBV10-3; clone_size: .; j_call: TRBJ2-1; cdr3_aa: CALGPNNNEQFF; cdr3_nt: TGTGCTTTGGGACCTAATAACAATGAGCAGTTCTTC
d_call: TRBD2; v_call: TRBV5-1; clone_size: .; j_call: TRBJ2-3; cdr3_aa: CASSFRTSGTTDTQYF; cdr3_nt: TGCGCCAGCAGCTTCCGGACTAGCGGGACTACAGATACGCAGTATTTT
d_call: .; v_call: TRBV27; clone_size: few; j_call: TRBJ2-7; cdr3_aa: CASSLVRASHEQYF; cdr3_nt: TGTGCCAGCAGTTTAGTTCGGGCTTCCCACGAGCAGTACTTC
d_call: .; v_call: TRBV5-1; clone_size: .; j_call: TRBJ2-7; cdr3_aa: CASRPRGTGTYEQYF; cdr3_nt: TGCGCCAGCCGCCCGCGAGGGACTGGTACCTACGAGCAGTACTTC
d_call: TRBD1; v_call: TRBV7-8; clone_size: .; j_call: TRBJ2-5; cdr3_aa: CASSITGQYQETQYF; cdr3_nt: TGTGCCAGCAGCATCACGGGACAGTACCAAGAGACCCAGTACTTC
d_call: .; v_call: TRBV14; clone_size: .; j_call: TRBJ1-2; cdr3_aa: CASSQGLTGRLGYTF; cdr3_nt: TGTGCCAGCAGCCAAGGTCTCACGGGCCGACTAGGCTACACCTTC
d_call: .; v_call: TRBV28; clone_size: .; j_call: TRBJ2-7; cdr3_aa: CASGDTTGPGEQYF; cdr3_nt: TGTGCCAGCGGGGATACCACAGGGCCTGGCGAGCAGTACTTC
d_call: TRBD2; v_call: TRBV25-1; clone_size: .; j_call: TRBJ2-5; cdr3_aa: CASSSLTSGEETQYF; cdr3_nt: TGTGCCAGCAGTTCCCTCACTAGCGGAGAAGAGACCCAGTACTTC
d_call: TRBD1; v_call: TRBV28; clone_size: .; j_call: TRBJ2-2; cdr3_aa: CASSADRGLNTGELFF; cdr3_nt: TGTGCCAGCAGTGCAGACAGGGGCCTGAACACCGGGGAGCTGTTTTTT
d_call: TRBD2; v_call: TRBV27; clone_size: .; j_call: TRBJ2-3; cdr3_aa: CASSLIAGGPADTQYF; cdr3_nt: TGTGCCAGCAGTTTAATAGCGGGAGGGCCGGCAGATACGCAGTATTTT
d_call: .; v_call: TRBV3-1/TRBV3-2; clone_size: .; j_call: TRBJ2-7; cdr3_aa: CASSLSTGRWEQYF; cdr3_nt: TGTGCCAGCAGCCTAAGTACAGGACGATGGGAGCAGTACTTC
d_call: .; v_call: TRBV11-3; clone_size: .; j_call: TRBJ2-3; cdr3_aa: CASSPEGSSTDTQYF; cdr3_nt: TGTGCCAGCAGCCCCGAGGGGTCTAGCACAGATACGCAGTATTTT
d_call: TRBD2; v_call: TRBV18; clone_size: .; j_call: TRBJ2-2; cdr3_aa: CASSPRAGRTPGELFF; cdr3_nt: TGTGCCAGCTCACCGCGAGCGGGACGTACCCCCGGGGAGCTGTTTTTT
d_call: .; v_call: TRBV6-1; clone_size: once; j_call: TRBJ2-7; cdr3_aa: CASSEGGPYEQYF; cdr3_nt: TGTGCCAGCAGTGAAGGGGGGCCCTACGAGCAGTACTTC
d_call: .; v_call: TRBV3-1/TRBV3-2; clone_size: .; j_call: TRBJ2-2; cdr3_aa: CASSRDSSFNTGELFF; cdr3_nt: TGTGCCAGCAGCCGGGACTCGTCGTTCAACACCGGGGAGCTGTTTTTT
d_call: .; v_call: TRBV18; clone_size: .; j_call: TRBJ2-7; cdr3_aa: CASSPRTGPYEQYF; cdr3_nt: TGTGCCAGCTCACCACGAACAGGGCCATACGAGCAGTACTTC